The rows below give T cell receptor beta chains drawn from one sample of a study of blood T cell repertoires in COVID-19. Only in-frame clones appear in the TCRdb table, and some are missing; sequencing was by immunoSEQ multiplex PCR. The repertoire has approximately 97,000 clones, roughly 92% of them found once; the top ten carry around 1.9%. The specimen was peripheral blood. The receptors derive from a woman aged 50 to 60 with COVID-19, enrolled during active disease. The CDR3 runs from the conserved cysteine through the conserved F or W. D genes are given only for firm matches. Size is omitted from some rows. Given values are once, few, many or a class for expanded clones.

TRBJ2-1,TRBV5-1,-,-,CASSLAVSYNEQFF,TGCGCCAGCAGCTTGGCCGTTTCCTACAATGAGCAGTTCTTC
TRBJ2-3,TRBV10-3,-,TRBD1,CAIRGQPTDTQYF,TGTGCCATTAGGGGACAGCCCACAGATACGCAGTATTTT
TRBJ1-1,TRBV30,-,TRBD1,CAWPPPGTGNTEAFF,TGTGCCTGGCCCCCGCCCGGGACAGGGAACACTGAAGCTTTCTTT
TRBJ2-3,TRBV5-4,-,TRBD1,CASSPDRGRVDTQYF,TGTGCCAGCAGCCCCGACAGGGGGCGGGTAGATACGCAGTATTTT
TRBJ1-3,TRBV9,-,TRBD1,CASSPRDRVLANTIYF,TGTGCCAGCAGCCCCCGGGACAGGGTATTGGCAAACACCATATATTTT
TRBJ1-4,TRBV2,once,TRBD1,CASSEGRQGNNEKLFF,TGTGCCAGCAGTGAGGGTCGACAGGGCAATAATGAAAAACTGTTTTTT
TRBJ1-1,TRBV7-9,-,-,CASSPVLTEAFF,TGTGCCAGCAGTCCGGTCTTAACTGAAGCTTTCTTT
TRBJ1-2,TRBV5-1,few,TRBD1,CASSLLGTATNYGYTF,TGCGCCAGCAGCTTACTCGGGACAGCGACTAACTATGGCTACACCTTC
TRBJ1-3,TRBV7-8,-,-,CASSRAQGERNTIYF,TGTGCCAGCAGCCGGGCACAAGGGGAAAGAAACACCATATATTTT
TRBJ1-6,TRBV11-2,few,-,CASRNQGSTSPLHF,TGTGCCAGCAGGAATCAGGGGTCTACTTCACCCCTCCACTTT
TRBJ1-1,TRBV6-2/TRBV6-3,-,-,CASSYATQGLGTGAFF,TGTGCCAGCAGTTACGCAACCCAGGGCCTTGGCACAGGAGCTTTCTTT
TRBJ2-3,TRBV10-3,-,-,CAIVAELTDTQYF,TGTGCCATCGTAGCTGAACTCACAGATACGCAGTATTTT
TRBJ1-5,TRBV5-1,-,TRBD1,CASRQGANQPQHF,TGCGCCAGCAGACAGGGGGCGAATCAGCCCCAGCATTTT